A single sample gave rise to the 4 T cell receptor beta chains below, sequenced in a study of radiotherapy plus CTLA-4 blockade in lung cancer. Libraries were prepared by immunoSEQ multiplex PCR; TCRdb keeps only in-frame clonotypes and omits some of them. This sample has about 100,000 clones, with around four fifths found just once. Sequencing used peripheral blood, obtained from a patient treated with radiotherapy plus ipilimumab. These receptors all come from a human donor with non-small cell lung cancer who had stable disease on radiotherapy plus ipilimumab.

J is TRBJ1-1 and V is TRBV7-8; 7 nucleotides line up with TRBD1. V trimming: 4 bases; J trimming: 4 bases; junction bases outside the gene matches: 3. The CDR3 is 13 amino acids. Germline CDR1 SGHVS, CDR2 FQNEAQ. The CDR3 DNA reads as TGTGCCAGCAGCTCGTACAGGGGCACTGAAGCTTTCTTT. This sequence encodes CASSSYRGTEAFF.

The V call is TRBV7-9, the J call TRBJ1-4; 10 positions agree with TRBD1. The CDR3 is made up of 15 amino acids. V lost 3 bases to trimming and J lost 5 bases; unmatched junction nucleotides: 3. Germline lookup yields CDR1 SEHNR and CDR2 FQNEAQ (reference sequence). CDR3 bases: TGTGCCAGCAGCTTCGGGACAGGGGCAAATGAAAAACTGTTTTTT. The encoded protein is CASSFGTGANEKLFF.

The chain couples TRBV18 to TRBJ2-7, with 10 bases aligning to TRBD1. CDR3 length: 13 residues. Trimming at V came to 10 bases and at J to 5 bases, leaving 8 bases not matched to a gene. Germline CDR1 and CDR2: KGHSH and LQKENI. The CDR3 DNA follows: TGTGCCACCTCGGGACAGGGGATGCACGAGCAGTACTTC. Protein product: CATSGQGMHEQYF.

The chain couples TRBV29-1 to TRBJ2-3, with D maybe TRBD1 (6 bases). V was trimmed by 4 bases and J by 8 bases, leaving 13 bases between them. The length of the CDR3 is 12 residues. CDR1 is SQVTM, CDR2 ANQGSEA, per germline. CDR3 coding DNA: TGCAGCGTTGTATACAGGGAAGGTACGCAGTATTTT. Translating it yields CSVVYREGTQYF.